The clone carrying this TCR beta chain was seen just once. The sample originates from a study of blood T cell repertoires in COVID-19. Patients at the Seattle site were enrolled during active infection and followed longitudinally. Here immunoSEQ multiplex PCR was the method, and the copy in TCRdb shows in-frame clones only, minus some. The sample includes hundreds of thousands of clones, approximately 88% of them seen just once. The CDR3 has 14 residues. The germline gives CDR1 MRHNA, CDR2 SNTAGT. Trimming cost V 0 bases and J 10 bases; bases outside gene matches: 3. The chain is built from TRBV6-4 and TRBJ1-6, with 7 positions matching TRBD1. The sequenced sample was peripheral blood. The TCR originated in a woman aged 25 to 45 with COVID-19, enrolled during active disease. The CDR3 nucleotides are TGTGCCAGCAGTGACTCACTCAGGGGGTCACCCCTCCACTTT. Its protein product is CASSDSLRGSPLHF.